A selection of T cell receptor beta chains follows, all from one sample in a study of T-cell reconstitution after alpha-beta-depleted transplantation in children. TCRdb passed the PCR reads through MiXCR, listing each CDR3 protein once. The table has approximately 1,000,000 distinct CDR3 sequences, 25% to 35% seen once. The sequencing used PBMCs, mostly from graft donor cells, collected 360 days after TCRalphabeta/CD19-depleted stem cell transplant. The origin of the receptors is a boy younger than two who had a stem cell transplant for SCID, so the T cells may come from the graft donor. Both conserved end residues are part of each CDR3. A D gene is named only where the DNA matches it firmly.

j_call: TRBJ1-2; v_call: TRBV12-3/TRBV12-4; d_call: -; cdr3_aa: CATRQEETHGYTF
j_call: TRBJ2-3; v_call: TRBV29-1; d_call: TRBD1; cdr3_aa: CSVRNQGATDTQYF
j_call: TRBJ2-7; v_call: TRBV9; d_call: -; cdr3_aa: CASSVRGREDEQYF
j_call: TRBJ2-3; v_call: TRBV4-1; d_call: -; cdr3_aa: CASSQGPLPDTQYF
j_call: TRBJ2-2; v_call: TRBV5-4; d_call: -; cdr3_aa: CASSPLAGELFF
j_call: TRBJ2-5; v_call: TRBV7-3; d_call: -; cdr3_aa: CASSLFPGDGIGETQYF
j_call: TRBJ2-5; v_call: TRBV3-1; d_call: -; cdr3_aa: CASAGRVQETQYF
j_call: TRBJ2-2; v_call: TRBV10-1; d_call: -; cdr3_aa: CASSELVAGGELFF
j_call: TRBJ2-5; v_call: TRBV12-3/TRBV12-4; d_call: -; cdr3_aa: CASGDGSQETQYF
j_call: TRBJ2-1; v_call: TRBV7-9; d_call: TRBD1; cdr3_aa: CASSLGDRGPYNEQFF
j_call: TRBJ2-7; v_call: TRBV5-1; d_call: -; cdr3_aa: CASSSDYFASYEQYF
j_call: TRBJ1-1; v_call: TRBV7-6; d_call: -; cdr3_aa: CAISSGQTGTEAFF
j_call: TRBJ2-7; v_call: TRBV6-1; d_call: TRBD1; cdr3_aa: CASTAGTGGYEQYF
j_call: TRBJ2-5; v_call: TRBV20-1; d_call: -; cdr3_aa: CSARTYQETQYF
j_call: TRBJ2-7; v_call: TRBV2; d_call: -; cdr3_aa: CASRLDVRSNEQYF
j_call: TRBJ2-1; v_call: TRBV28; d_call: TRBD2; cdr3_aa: CASSLWAGGVYNEQFF
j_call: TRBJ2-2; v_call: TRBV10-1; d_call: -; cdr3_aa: CASSESPLGRDGAGELFF
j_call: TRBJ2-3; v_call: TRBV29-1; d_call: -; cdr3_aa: CSVVWGLPDTQYF
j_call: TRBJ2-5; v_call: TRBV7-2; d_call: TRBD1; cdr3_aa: CASRLQGYIQETQYF
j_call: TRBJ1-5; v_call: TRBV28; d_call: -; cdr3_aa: CASSLPQGIGNQPQHF
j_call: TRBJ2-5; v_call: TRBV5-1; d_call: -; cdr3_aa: CASSLALGEETQYF
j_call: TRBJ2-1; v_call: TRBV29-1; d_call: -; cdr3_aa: CSVPPGEVYNEQFF
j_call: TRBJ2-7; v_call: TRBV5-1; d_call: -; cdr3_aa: CASSLQARDSEQYF
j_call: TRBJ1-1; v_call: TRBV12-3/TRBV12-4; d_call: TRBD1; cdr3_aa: CASSSGTGGNEAFF
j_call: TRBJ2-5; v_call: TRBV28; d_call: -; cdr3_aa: CASSPNRVETQYF
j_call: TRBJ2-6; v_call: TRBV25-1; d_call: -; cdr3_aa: CASSDSGANVLTF
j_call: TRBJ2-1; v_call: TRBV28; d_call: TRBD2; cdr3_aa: CASSLTAGGRYNEQFF
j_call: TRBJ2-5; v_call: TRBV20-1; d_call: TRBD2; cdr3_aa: CSAGGDGQETQYF
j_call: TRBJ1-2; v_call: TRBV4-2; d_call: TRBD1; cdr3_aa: CASSPLPTGRDGYTF
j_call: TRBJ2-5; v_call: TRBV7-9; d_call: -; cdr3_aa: CASSLVGVAQETQYF
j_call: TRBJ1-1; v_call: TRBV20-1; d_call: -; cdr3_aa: CSAHRVRRSNMNTEAFF
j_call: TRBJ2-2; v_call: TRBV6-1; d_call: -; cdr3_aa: CASSPPGTKNTGELFF
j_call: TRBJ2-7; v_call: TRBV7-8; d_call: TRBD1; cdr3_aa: CASSLGDRPHYEQYF
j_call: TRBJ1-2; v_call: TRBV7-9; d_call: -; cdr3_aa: CASSLGTEDMEGYTF
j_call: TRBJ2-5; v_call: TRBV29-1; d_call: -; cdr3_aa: CSVARLVGSQETQYF